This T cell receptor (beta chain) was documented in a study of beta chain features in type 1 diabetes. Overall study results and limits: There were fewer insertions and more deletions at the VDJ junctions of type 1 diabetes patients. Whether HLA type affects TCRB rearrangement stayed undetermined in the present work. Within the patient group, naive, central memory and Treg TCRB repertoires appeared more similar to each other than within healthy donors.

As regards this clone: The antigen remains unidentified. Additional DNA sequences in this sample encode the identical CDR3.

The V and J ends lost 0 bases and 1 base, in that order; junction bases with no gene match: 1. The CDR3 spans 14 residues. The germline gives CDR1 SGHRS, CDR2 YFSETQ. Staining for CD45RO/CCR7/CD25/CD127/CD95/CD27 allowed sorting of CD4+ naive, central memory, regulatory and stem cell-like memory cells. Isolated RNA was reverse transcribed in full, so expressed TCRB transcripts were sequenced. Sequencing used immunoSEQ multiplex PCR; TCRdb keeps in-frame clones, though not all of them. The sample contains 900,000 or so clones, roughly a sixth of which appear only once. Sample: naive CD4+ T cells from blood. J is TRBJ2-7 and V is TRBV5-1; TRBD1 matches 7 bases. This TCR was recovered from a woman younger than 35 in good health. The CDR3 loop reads CASSLGGQSYEQYF. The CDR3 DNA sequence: TGCGCCAGCAGCTTGGGGGGACAGTCCTACGAGCAGTACTTC.